A single sample gave rise to the 17 T cell receptor beta chains below, sequenced in a study of blood T cell repertoires in COVID-19. Produced via immunoSEQ multiplex PCR; TCRdb's table is partial and in-frame only. This table has under 300,000 clones, roughly 80% appearing once. The sample was peripheral blood. These receptors all come from a woman in her forties or fifties who had recovered from COVID-19.

The V gene is TRBV2, the J gene TRBJ2-3, with TRBD1 identical over 7 bases. The CDR3 length is 16 residues. In germline, CDR1 is SNHLY, CDR2 FYNNEI. V shed 1 base, J shed 3 bases, and the junction held 7 bases outside the gene matches. Written as DNA, the CDR3 is TGTGCCAGCAGTGAAGACAGGGGATTGGGAACAGATACGCAGTATTTT. Its translation is CASSEDRGLGTDTQYF.

The chain combines TRBV19 with TRBJ1-5, with D maybe TRBD1 (5 bases). The germline V and J ends were trimmed by 7 bases and 2 bases, with 21 bases remaining between them. The CDR3 length is 17 residues. Germline V gene sequence: CDR1 LNHDA, CDR2 SQIVND (reference sequence). CDR3 in amino acids: CASTRQSDSGGNQPQHF. Here the CDR3 DNA reads TGTGCCAGTACCCGCCAGTCCGACAGCGGGGGCAATCAGCCCCAGCATTTT.

The chain carries TRBV5-1 and TRBJ2-3; weak D call: TRBD1 (6 bases). CDR3 length: 13 residues. In germline, CDR1 is SGHRS, CDR2 YFSETQ. The V gene lost 4 bases and the J gene lost 9 bases, with 15 bases spanning the gap. The CDR3 loop reads CASSNPDSDTQYF. CDR3 in DNA: TGCGCCAGCAGCAACCCGGACAGTGACACGCAGTATTTT. The whole variable domain, filled in from reference TRBV5-1 and TRBJ2-3, reads KAGVTQTPRYLIKTRGQQVTLSCSPISGHRSVSWYQQTPGQGLQFLFEYFSETQRNKGNFPGRFSGRQFSNSRSEMNVSTLELGDSALYLCASSNPDSDTQYFGPGTRLTVL.

The V and J genes are TRBV11-2 and TRBJ2-7; D perhaps matches TRBD1 (5 bases). The V end lost 1 base, the J end lost 2 bases, and 6 bases lay between the germline ends. The germline gives CDR1 SGHAT, CDR2 FQNNGV. This CDR3 is 13 amino acids long. CDR3 sequence: CASSLATAYEQYF. In nucleotides, the CDR3 is TGTGCCAGCAGCTTAGCGACAGCCTACGAGCAGTACTTC.

About this clone itself: The junction does not match germline at one end; this may be a read error. The V and J genes are TRBV7-2 and TRBJ1-1, with 10 bases aligning to TRBD1. CDR1 and CDR2 (germline): SGHTA, FQGNSA. There are 12 residues in the CDR3. This chain's CDR3 is CASSLDRGMAIF. CDR3 nucleotide sequence: TGTGCCAGCAGCTTGGACAGGGGGATGGCTATATTT.

V and J are TRBV5-5 and TRBJ2-7; possibly TRBD1 for D (6 bases). V lost 2 bases and J 0 bases, leaving 9 bases between the germline ends. CDR1 and CDR2 from the germline V gene are SGHKS and YYEKEE (reference sequence). The CDR3 loop spans 14 amino acids. CDR3 loop: CASSLQGSSYEQYF. The CDR3 DNA reads TGTGCCAGCAGCTTACAGGGTAGCTCCTACGAGCAGTACTTC. Complete variable domain (other parts from reference TRBV5-5 and TRBJ2-7): DAGVTQSPTHLIKTRGQQVTLRCSPISGHKSVSWYQQVLGQGPQFIFQYYEKEERGRGNFPDRFSARQFPNYSSELNVNALLLGDSALYLCASSLQGSSYEQYFGPGTRLTVT.

This clone was found once. V is TRBV7-3 and J is TRBJ1-2; weak D call: TRBD1 (6 bases). V lost 4 bases to trimming and J lost 4 bases, with 13 bases between them. This CDR3 has 14 amino acids. Germline V gives CDR1 SGHTA, CDR2 FQGTGA. The CDR3 protein is CASSSQGSGYGYTF. DNA for the CDR3: TGTGCCAGCAGCTCGCAGGGGTCTGGCTATGGCTACACCTTC.

In its sample, this clone was seen once. The chain employs TRBV28 and TRBJ2-5; 8 bases map to TRBD1. The CDR3 sequence is 14 residues long. CDR1 and CDR2 (germline): MDHEN, SYDVKM. The V gene end was trimmed by 5 bases and the J gene end by 7 bases; junction bases not matched to a gene: 9. This CDR3 is CASSLNTGGGTQYF. CDR3 nucleotides: TGTGCCAGCAGTCTGAATACAGGGGGAGGGACCCAGTACTTC.

The rearrangement joins TRBV27 to TRBJ1-6; 7 nucleotides agree with TRBD1. V was clipped by 2 bases and J by 10 bases; unmatched bases: 5. The length of the CDR3 is 14 residues. The germline V gene has CDR1 MNHEY and CDR2 SMNVEV (reference sequence). CDR3 residues: CASSLVTGVSPLHF. CDR3 sequence (DNA): TGTGCCAGCAGTTTAGTTACAGGGGTGTCACCCCTCCACTTT.

The chain joins TRBV5-4 to TRBJ1-6, with D unclear. Trimming shortened V by 4 bases and J by 6 bases, and 20 bases separated the two germline ends. Germline CDR1 is SGHNT and CDR2 is YYREEE (reference sequence). This CDR3 spans 17 amino acids. The CDR3, as DNA: TGTGCCAGCAGCCGAGACCAGGCCAAGCCTTCTAATTCACCCCTCCACTTT. Translation gives CASSRDQAKPSNSPLHF.

The chain employs TRBV5-6 and TRBJ2-5; D may be TRBD1 (6 bases). V lost 7 bases and J lost 2, with 9 bases in between. The CDR3 runs 12 residues. Germline V gives CDR1 SGHDT, CDR2 YYEEEE. CDR3 loop: CASQTGQETQYF. DNA for the CDR3: TGTGCCAGCCAGACAGGACAAGAGACCCAGTACTTC.

V gene TRBV5-5 combines with J gene TRBJ1-4; possible D gene TRBD1, 6 bases. CDR3 length: 13 residues. Germline loops: CDR1 SGHKS, CDR2 YYEKEE (reference sequence). Trimming removed 4 bases at V and 7 bases at J, with 11 bases between. Written as DNA, the CDR3 is TGTGCCAGCAGCACAGGGACGGGTGAAAAACTGTTTTTT. This sequence encodes CASSTGTGEKLFF. Variable domain in full (rest from reference TRBV5-5 and TRBJ1-4): DAGVTQSPTHLIKTRGQQVTLRCSPISGHKSVSWYQQVLGQGPQFIFQYYEKEERGRGNFPDRFSARQFPNYSSELNVNALLLGDSALYLCASSTGTGEKLFFGSGTQLSVL.

V usage is TRBV6-2 or TRBV6-3 and J usage is TRBJ2-2, with 7 bases identical to TRBD1. Germline CDR1 is MNHEY and CDR2 is SVGEGT. Trimming cost V 6 bases and J 0 bases; bases outside gene matches: 7. The CDR3 sequence is 16 residues long. The CDR3 protein is CASSPDRAPNTGELFF. The DNA of the CDR3 is TGTGCCAGCAGCCCTGACAGGGCGCCGAACACCGGGGAGCTGTTTTTT.

The chain couples TRBV7-2 to TRBJ2-3; 14 nucleotides align to TRBD2. Losses at the gene ends were 5 bases for V and 4 bases for J; bases not matched to a gene: 5. This CDR3 has 16 residues. Per germline, CDR1 SGHTA and CDR2 FQGNSA. CDR3 DNA sequence: TGTGCCAGCAGCGCAAGACTAGCGGGAGGGTCAGATACGCAGTATTTT. It encodes CASSARLAGGSDTQYF. Combining the CDR3 with reference TRBV7-2 and TRBJ2-3 gives the whole variable domain GAGVSQSPSNKVTEKGKDVELRCDPISGHTALYWYRQSLGQGLEFLIYFQGNSAPDKSGLPSDRFSAERTGGSVSTLTIQRTQQEDSAVYLCASSARLAGGSDTQYFGPGTRLTVL.

Concerning this clone itself: Different DNA sequences within this sample yield the same CDR3. V usage is TRBV10-3 and J usage is TRBJ1-1; 9 positions match TRBD1. This CDR3 has 13 residues. J was trimmed by 4 bases and V by 6 bases; bases with no gene match: 3. Germline V gene data show CDR1 as ENHRY and CDR2 as SYGVKD. The CDR3, as DNA: TGTGCCATCAGGGACAGGGGAGGCACTGAAGCTTTCTTT. Its protein product is CAIRDRGGTEAFF.

This sequence joins TRBV5-5 and TRBJ1-2; 8 nucleotides match TRBD1. With 0 bases clipped from V and 2 bases from J, the junction kept 3 bases outside the gene matches. CDR1 SGHKS and CDR2 YYEKEE come from the germline V gene (reference sequence). This CDR3 spans 15 amino acids. For the CDR3, the DNA is TGTGCCAGCAGCTTGGGACAGGGGCCAAACTATGGCTACACCTTC. This gives the protein CASSLGQGPNYGYTF.

V is TRBV5-1 and J is TRBJ1-1, with 8 positions matching TRBD1. The CDR3 is 18 amino acids. The V gene end was trimmed by 0 bases and the J gene end by 1 base; junction bases not matched to a gene: 11. In germline, CDR1 is SGHRS, CDR2 YFSETQ. The CDR3 DNA reads as TGCGCCAGCAGCTTGGCTCCGGGACAGGATTTGAGGAACACTGAAGCTTTCTTT. Translation gives CASSLAPGQDLRNTEAFF.